These T cell receptor beta chains were read from a single sample in a study of shared clonotypes between healthy human individuals. Profiled with immunoSEQ multiplex PCR; TCRdb holds only in-frame clones, not every one. The top ten clones hold 0.4% to 0.55% of a sample with approximately 1,000,000 clones, about 84% of them seen once. The sequencing sample was made of memory CD4+ T cells from PBMCs. These TCRs come from a man younger than 35 in good health. Some clones in this sample may be carry-over from other donors' samples. Both conserved end residues are part of each CDR3. Each record gives: CDR3 DNA, CDR3 protein, J gene, D gene, V gene, clone size. The D gene is left open where the match is weak. Clone size is given for some rows only: seen once, a few or many times, or a class if the clone is expanded.

DNA: TGTGCCAGCAGCGTGGGGGGAACTGGAAACACCATATATTTT
CDR3: CASSVGGTGNTIYF
J: TRBJ1-3
D: -
V: TRBV28
size: few

DNA: TGTGCCAGCAGCCCCCCGTCCCGCTATGGCTACACCTTC
CDR3: CASSPPSRYGYTF
J: TRBJ1-2
D: -
V: TRBV28
size: -

DNA: TGTGCCAGCTCCCCGGGGGTTAGCTCCTACGAGCAGTACTTC
CDR3: CASSPGVSSYEQYF
J: TRBJ2-7
D: -
V: TRBV18
size: -

DNA: TGCGCCAGCAGCCCGGCCACTGACAGGGCCGAGCAGTACTTC
CDR3: CASSPATDRAEQYF
J: TRBJ2-7
D: TRBD1
V: TRBV4-1
size: -

DNA: TGCGCCAGCAGCTTGGTACCTAAGGGGGCCGGTTACAATGAGCAGTTCTTC
CDR3: CASSLVPKGAGYNEQFF
J: TRBJ2-1
D: TRBD1
V: TRBV5-1
size: -

DNA: TGTGCCAGTAGAAAATGGGACGGTAGCAATCAGCCCCAGCATTTT
CDR3: CASRKWDGSNQPQHF
J: TRBJ1-5
D: -
V: TRBV19
size: once

DNA: TGTGCCAGCAGCCGTGGGGGCTTCGCTGGTAGGACCGGGGAGCTGTTTTTT
CDR3: CASSRGGFAGRTGELFF
J: TRBJ2-2
D: -
V: TRBV4-2
size: once

DNA: TGTGCCAGCAGCTTAGGACCCTTACCGAACACTGAAGCTTTCTTT
CDR3: CASSLGPLPNTEAFF
J: TRBJ1-1
D: -
V: TRBV7-3
size: many

DNA: TGTGCCAGCAGTAACGGACACCCGGCTACCCCCCCCCAGTACTTC
CDR3: CASSNGHPATPPQYF
J: TRBJ2-5
D: -
V: TRBV6-1
size: -

DNA: TGCGCCAGCAGCTTGGTTCCGCTACTTGGAGAGACCCAGTACTTC
CDR3: CASSLVPLLGETQYF
J: TRBJ2-5
D: -
V: TRBV5-1
size: -